These 9 T cell receptor beta chains were all obtained from the same sample, sequenced in a study of response to subunit inactivated influenza vaccine (dated by TCRdb to the late 2010s). The receptor library was made with RT-PCR. The sequencing machine was an Illumina HiSeq 2500. TCRdb ran its own pipeline on the public reads, namely fastp trimming at Q25 and MiXCR clone calling, and kept in-frame beta chains. Each CDR3 protein gets just one entry, which takes the most common genes and DNA from the rows behind it. Counted in this sample were 530,000 or so distinct CDR3 sequences; 13% to 15% of them appeared once. Together, the top ten hold around 10% of the sample. The sample was PBMCs from blood, taken 11 to 12 days after vaccination. These receptors all come from a middle-aged man who received an inactivated influenza vaccine. Donor details come from another sample of the same person, matched by shared clones.

This clonotype came up a few times. The chain recombines TRBV2 with TRBJ2-7; the D is unclear. Germline-derived CDR1 and CDR2 are SNHLY and FYNNEI. The CDR3 has 13 amino acids. With 6 bases removed from V and 7 bases from J, the gap between germline ends came to 16 bases. The CDR3 loop is CASSFGWAREQYF. CDR3 in DNA: TGTGCCAGCAGCTTCGGATGGGCGAGAGAGCAGTACTTC.

The chain joins TRBV4-1 to TRBJ2-3, with D maybe TRBD1 (5 bases). CDR1 and CDR2 (germline): MGHRA, YSYEKL. The CDR3 spans 15 residues. The V gene lost 4 bases and the J gene lost 3 bases, with 14 bases spanning the gap. The DNA of the CDR3 is TGCGCCAGCAGCCCATGGCAGGGTAGGACAGATACGCAGTATTTT. This sequence encodes CASSPWQGRTDTQYF.

This clonotype was observed at least ten times. V gene TRBV6-5 combines with J gene TRBJ1-5; the D gene is possibly TRBD1 (6 bases). V lost 3 bases and J 6 bases, leaving 18 bases between the germline ends. CDR3 size: 16 residues. The germline V gene encodes CDR1 MNHEY and CDR2 SVGAGI. DNA for the CDR3: TGTGCCAGCAGTTATACCGACCCGGGGGCAGGTCAGCCCCAGCATTTT. Its translation: CASSYTDPGAGQPQHF.

This clonotype has at least ten counts. The V and J genes are TRBV24-1 and TRBJ1-1; D gene ambiguous. There are 13 residues in the CDR3. Germline V gene lookup returns CDR1 KGHDR and CDR2 SFDVKD. V lost 4 bases, J lost 8 bases, and 13 bases lay in between. This CDR3 is CATSDPPSAEAFF. The CDR3 DNA is TGTGCCACCAGTGACCCTCCTTCTGCGGAAGCTTTCTTT.

The rearrangement links TRBV5-1 to TRBJ2-1, with D possibly TRBD2 on 7 matching bases. CDR1 and CDR2 from the germline V gene are SGHRS and YFSETQ. The CDR3 has 18 residues. The ends were cut back, 4 bases at V and 0 bases at J, with 20 bases in the middle. The CDR3 DNA reads as TGCGCCAGCAGCGGGGGGGCTAGCGGTTGGAGCTCCTACAATGAGCAGTTCTTC. This translates into CASSGGASGWSSYNEQFF.

In this sample, this clonotype turned up a few times. This chain joins TRBV5-5 and TRBJ2-1, with D possibly TRBD2 on 6 matching bases. Germline CDR1 and CDR2: SGHKS and YYEKEE (reference sequence). Trimming shortened V by 4 bases and J by 7 bases, and 15 bases separated the two germline ends. The CDR3 is 14 residues long. The CDR3, as DNA: TGTGCCAGCAGCGGGGGGACCCGGGGGAATGAGCAGTTCTTC. Its protein product is CASSGGTRGNEQFF.

This clonotype was counted between two and nine times. Sequence at one end of the junction differs from germline and may be a read error. V usage is TRBV7-9 and J usage is TRBJ2-1; 13 bases map to TRBD2. The germline gives CDR1 SEHNR, CDR2 FQNEAQ (reference sequence). The CDR3 sequence is 16 residues long. The DNA of the CDR3 is TGTGCCAGCAGCTTAGGCGAGACTAGCGGGAGGAAATCGGAGGTCTTC. This encodes CASSLGETSGRKSEVF.

The chain uses TRBV12-3 or TRBV12-4 and TRBJ1-5, with D unclear. Trimming cost V 4 bases and J 1 base, with 8 bases left between them. The CDR3 totals 14 residues. CDR3 DNA: TGTGCCAGCAGTTCGGCAGGAAGCAATCAGCCCCAGCATTTT. Translated: CASSSAGSNQPQHF.

V usage is TRBV3-1 and J usage is TRBJ2-7, with TRBD2 matching over 8 bases. This CDR3 has 14 residues. Trimming cost V 2 bases and J 5 bases; bases outside gene matches: 5. Germline V gives CDR1 LGHDT, CDR2 YNNKEL (reference sequence). The CDR3 is CASSQSRTSNEQYF. The CDR3 nucleotides read TGTGCCAGCAGCCAATCCCGGACTAGCAACGAGCAGTACTTC.